This TCR beta chain appears in the sequencing data of a study of regulatory T cells in long-lasting Graves disease (dated by TCRdb to the early 2020s). Background for the entire study: To count as having persistent Graves' disease, a patient had to have received antithyroid drug treatment for over 5 years with TSH receptor autoantibodies remaining persistently positive. Patients with persistent Graves' disease were compared with patients with newly diagnosed Graves' disease using TCR sequencing and RNA sequencing of peripheral blood. The study took place in China and was registered as a clinical trial. TCR sequencing covered some 13 persistent and approximately 20 newly diagnosed Graves' disease patients, about 35 samples in total. Persistent Graves' disease patients in the clinical cohort had taken antithyroid drugs for roughly ten years on average. Overall study outcomes, separate from this receptor: The small sample size was acknowledged by the authors as a limitation that may reduce accuracy. More public clonotypes were shared among persistent patients (roughly 2,900) than among newly diagnosed patients (roughly 1,000). Compared with newly diagnosed patients, patients with persistent Graves' disease had lower TCR Shannon entropy and fewer highly expanded clones, which suggests clonal expansion. Peripheral blood alone was examined, since thyroid tissue, which constituted the primary lesion, could not be accessed. Only the TCR beta chain was sequenced and analyzed. TRBV28, TRBJ1-2 and TRBJ2-5 were preferentially used in persistent disease, while TRBV20-1 and TRBJ2-1 were favored in newly diagnosed disease.

This clonotype was seen a handful of times. What antigen it recognizes has not been identified. The sample holds no much larger clone one base away, and base qualities are not on file. Interpreted using the paper, the time point label stands for: persistent/refractory GD, antithyroid drugs over 5 years with positive TRAb. For both TCR sequencing and RNA sequencing, RNA was extracted from PBMCs in TRIzol. The diagnosis of Graves' disease followed American Thyroid Association guidelines. Patients were recruited from an endocrinology department in Xi'an, China. From each patient, about 9.7 milliliters of peripheral blood was collected into an EDTA anticoagulant tube. Ficoll Paque Plus density gradient separation was used to isolate PBMCs, and no additional T cell sorting was done. An Agilent 2100 Bioanalyzer and agarose gel were used to check RNA quality, while a NanoDrop 2000 measured RNA concentration.

Libraries were made using multiplex PCR. The listed sequencing device is Illumina HiSeq 4000. CDR3 regions were amplified by Arm-PCR with iRepertoire HTBI primers to construct TCR beta libraries. Gel purification was performed on PCR products prior to sequencing. In the source study's methods: Gene usage analysis of CDR3 amino acid clonotypes used the 62 TRBV and about 15 TRBJ segments found across samples. COPE and FqMerger were used to merge filtered high-quality paired reads into contigs. Contigs were aligned with BLAST to IMGT TRBV, TRBD and TRBJ reference genes, and CDR3 was defined per IMGT. Any clonotype with a frequency above 0.1% was counted as a highly expanded clone. Shannon entropy served as the measure of repertoire diversity, while the Gini coefficient captured V-J evenness. Public clonotypes were defined as clonotypes shared by more than one individual. The raw public data were reprocessed by TCRdb itself: fastp quality trimming at Q25, MiXCR clonotype calling, in-frame beta chains only. Rows are unified per CDR3 protein, each entry keeping the most common DNA and genes. The V and J calls were not made by the authors but by TCRdb's processing. The sample contains 350,000 to 500,000 distinct CDR3 sequences, roughly a fifth of them found a single time. The ten top clones hold 14% of the sample.

The germline V end is reduced by 5 bases and the J end by 6 bases; junction bases left unmatched: 8. Based on the germline V gene (reference sequence), the CDR1 and CDR2 sequences are PRHDT and FYEKMQ. The CDR3 contains 15 residues, cysteine and phenylalanine counted. The retained sequence is limited to the CDR3, 45 bases, with the frame set at the first base. The sample was peripheral blood mononuclear cells (PBMCs), taken when the disease was refractory, from a patient treated with antithyroid drugs. Recombination connected TRBV13 to TRBJ2-7; 12 nucleotides in the junction match TRBD1. The TCR was taken from a female donor with Graves disease. The CDR3 region has the sequence CASSPSGTGGSEQYF. Here is the DNA: TGTGCCAGCAGCCCCTCCGGGACAGGGGGCTCCGAGCAGTACTTC.